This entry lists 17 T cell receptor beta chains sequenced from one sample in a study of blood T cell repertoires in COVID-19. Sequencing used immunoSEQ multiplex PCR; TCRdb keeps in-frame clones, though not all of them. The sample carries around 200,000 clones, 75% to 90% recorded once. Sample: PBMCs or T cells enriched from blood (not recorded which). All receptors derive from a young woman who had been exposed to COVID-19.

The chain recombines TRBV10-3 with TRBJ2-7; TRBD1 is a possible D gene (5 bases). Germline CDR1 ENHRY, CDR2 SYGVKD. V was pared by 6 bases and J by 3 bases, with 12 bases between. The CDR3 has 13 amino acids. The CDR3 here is CAISHGQLYEQYF. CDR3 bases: TGTGCCATCAGCCACGGACAACTCTACGAGCAGTACTTC.

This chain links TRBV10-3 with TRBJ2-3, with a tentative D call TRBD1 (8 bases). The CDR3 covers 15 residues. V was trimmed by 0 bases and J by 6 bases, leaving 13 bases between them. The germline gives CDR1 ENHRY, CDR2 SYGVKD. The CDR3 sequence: CAISESIQGGDTQYF. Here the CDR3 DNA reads TGTGCCATCAGTGAGTCGATACAGGGGGGGGATACGCAGTATTTT.

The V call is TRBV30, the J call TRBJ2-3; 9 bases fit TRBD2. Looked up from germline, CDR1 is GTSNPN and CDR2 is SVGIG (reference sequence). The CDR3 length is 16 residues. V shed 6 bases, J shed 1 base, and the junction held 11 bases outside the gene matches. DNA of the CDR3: TGTGCCTGTCAGACCCCCCAGCGGGGGGGCACAGATACGCAGTATTTT. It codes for CACQTPQRGGTDTQYF.

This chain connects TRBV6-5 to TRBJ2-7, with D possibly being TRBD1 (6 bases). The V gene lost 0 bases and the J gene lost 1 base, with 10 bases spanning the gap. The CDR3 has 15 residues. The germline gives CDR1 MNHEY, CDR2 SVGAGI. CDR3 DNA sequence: TGTGCCAGCAGTTACTCACAGGGCTTATCCTACGAGCAGTACTTC. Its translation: CASSYSQGLSYEQYF.

CDR3 sequence: CASSRDRDRSYEQYF. CDR3 coding DNA: TGTGCCAGCAGTAGGGACAGGGACCGCTCCTACGAGCAGTACTTC. The chain has TRBV9 and TRBJ2-7; 9 bases match TRBD1. V lost 5 bases and J lost 0; bases outside the gene matches: 6. This CDR3 has 15 amino acids. CDR1 SGDLS and CDR2 YYNGEE come from the germline V gene.

The chain's CDR3 is CASRPGQPRYGYTF. CDR3 sequence (DNA): TGTGCCAGCAGGCCAGGACAGCCTCGCTATGGCTACACCTTC. The chain carries TRBV28 and TRBJ1-2; D perhaps matches TRBD1 (6 bases). The CDR3 contains 14 residues. Germline CDR1 is MDHEN and CDR2 is SYDVKM. V lost 6 bases, J lost 4 bases, and 15 bases lay in between.

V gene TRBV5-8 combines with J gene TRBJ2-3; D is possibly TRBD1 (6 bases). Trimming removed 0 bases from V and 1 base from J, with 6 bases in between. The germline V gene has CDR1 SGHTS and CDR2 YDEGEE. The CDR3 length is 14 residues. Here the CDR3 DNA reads TGTGCCAGCAGCTTGGACAGGGGCACAGATACGCAGTATTTT. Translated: CASSLDRGTDTQYF. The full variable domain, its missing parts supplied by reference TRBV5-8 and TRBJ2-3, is EAGVTQSPTHLIKTRGQQATLRCSPISGHTSVYWYQQALGLGLQFLLWYDEGEERNRGNFPPRFSGRQFPNYSSELNVNALELEDSALYLCASSLDRGTDTQYFGPGTRLTVL.

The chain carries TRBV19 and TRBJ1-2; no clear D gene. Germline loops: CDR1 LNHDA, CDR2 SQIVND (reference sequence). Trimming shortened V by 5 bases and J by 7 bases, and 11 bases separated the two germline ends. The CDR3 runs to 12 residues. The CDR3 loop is CASSPDGIGYTF. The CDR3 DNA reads TGTGCCAGTAGTCCTGACGGGATTGGCTACACCTTC.

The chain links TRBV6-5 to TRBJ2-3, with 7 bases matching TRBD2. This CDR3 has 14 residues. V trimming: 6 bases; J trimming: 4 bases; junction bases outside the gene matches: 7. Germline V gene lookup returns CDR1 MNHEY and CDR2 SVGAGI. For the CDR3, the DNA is TGTGCCAGCAGGGGGGGGAGCGGGGCAGATACGCAGTATTTT. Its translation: CASRGGSGADTQYF.

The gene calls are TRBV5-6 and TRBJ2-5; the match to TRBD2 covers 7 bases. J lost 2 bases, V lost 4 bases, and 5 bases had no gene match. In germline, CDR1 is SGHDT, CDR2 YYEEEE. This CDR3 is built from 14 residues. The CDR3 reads CASSAVGGQETQYF. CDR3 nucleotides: TGTGCCAGCAGCGCCGTCGGGGGGCAAGAGACCCAGTACTTC. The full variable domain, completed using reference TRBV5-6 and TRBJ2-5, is DAGVTQSPTHLIKTRGQQVTLRCSPKSGHDTVSWYQQALGQGPQFIFQYYEEEERQRGNFPDRFSGHQFPNYSSELNVNALLLGDSALYLCASSAVGGQETQYFGPGTRLLVL.

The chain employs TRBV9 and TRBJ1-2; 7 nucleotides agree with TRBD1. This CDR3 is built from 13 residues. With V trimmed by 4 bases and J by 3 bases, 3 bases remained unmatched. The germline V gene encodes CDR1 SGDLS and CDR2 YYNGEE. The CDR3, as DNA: TGTGCCAGCAGCAGGGACAGCGACTATGGCTACACCTTC. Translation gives CASSRDSDYGYTF.

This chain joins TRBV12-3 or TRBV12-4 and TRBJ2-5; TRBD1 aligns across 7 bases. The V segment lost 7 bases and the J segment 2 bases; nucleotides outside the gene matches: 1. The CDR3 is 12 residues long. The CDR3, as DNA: TGTGCCAGCAAGGGACAGCAAGAGACCCAGTACTTC. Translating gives CASKGQQETQYF.

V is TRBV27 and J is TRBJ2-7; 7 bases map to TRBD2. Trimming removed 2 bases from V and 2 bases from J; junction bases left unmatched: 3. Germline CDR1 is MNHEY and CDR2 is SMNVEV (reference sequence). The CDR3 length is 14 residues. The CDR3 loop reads CASSLGRGAYEQYF. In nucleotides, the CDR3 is TGTGCCAGCAGTTTAGGGAGGGGCGCCTACGAGCAGTACTTC.

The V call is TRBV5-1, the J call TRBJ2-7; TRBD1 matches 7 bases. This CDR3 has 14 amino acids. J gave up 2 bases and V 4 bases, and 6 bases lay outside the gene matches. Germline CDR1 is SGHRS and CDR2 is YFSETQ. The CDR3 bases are TGCGCCAGCAGCGCGGACAGGCTGGCCTACGAGCAGTACTTC. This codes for CASSADRLAYEQYF.

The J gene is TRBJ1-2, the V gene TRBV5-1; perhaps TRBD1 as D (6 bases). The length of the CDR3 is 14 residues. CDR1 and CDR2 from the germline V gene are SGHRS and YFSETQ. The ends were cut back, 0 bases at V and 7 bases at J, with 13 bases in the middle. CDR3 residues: CASSLAAGAGGYTF. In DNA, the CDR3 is TGCGCCAGCAGCTTGGCCGCGGGGGCGGGTGGCTACACCTTC. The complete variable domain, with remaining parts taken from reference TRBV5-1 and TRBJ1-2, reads KAGVTQTPRYLIKTRGQQVTLSCSPISGHRSVSWYQQTPGQGLQFLFEYFSETQRNKGNFPGRFSGRQFSNSRSEMNVSTLELGDSALYLCASSLAAGAGGYTFGSGTRLTVV.

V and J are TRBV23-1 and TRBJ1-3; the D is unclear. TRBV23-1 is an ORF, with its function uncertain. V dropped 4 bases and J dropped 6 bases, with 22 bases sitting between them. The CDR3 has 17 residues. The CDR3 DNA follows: TGCGCCAGCAGTCGGAGTTCCAGCACAAAACGGATAAACACCATATATTTT. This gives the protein CASSRSSSTKRINTIYF.

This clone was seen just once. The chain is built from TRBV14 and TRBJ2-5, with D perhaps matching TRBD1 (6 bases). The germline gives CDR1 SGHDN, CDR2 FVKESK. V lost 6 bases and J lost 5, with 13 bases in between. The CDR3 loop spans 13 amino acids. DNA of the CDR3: TGTGCCAGCAGAGTGTCAGGGGCGGAGACCCAGTACTTC. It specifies CASRVSGAETQYF. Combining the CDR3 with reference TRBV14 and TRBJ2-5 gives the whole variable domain EAGVTQFPSHSVIEKGQTVTLRCDPISGHDNLYWYRRVMGKEIKFLLHFVKESKQDESGMPNNRFLAERTGGTYSTLKVQPAELEDSGVYFCASRVSGAETQYFGPGTRLLVL.